The entry that follows covers one T cell receptor (beta chain) sequence. With 4 bases clipped from V and 8 bases from J, the junction kept 13 bases outside the gene matches. Germline V CDR1 and CDR2: MNHNS, SASEGT. CDR3 length: 16 residues. The data derive from a study of blood T cell repertoires in COVID-19. Study-wide context: Donors in the United States, Italy and Spain gave samples during acute or convalescent COVID-19. From T cells, B-cell-depleted T cells, or PBMCs came the material, which was cDNA or gDNA.

Some clones are missing from TCRdb's copy, which holds only in-frame ones; the method was immunoSEQ multiplex PCR. Found here are 650,000 to 800,000 clones, about nine tenths of them singletons; the top ten hold over 0.2%. The rearrangement joins TRBV6-1 to TRBJ2-1; 8 nucleotides agree with TRBD2. Sequencing was performed on peripheral blood. The clonotype comes from a woman aged 18 to 35 with acute or convalescent COVID-19. CDR3 protein: CASSGSGLVVFDEQFF. The CDR3 DNA reads TGTGCCAGCAGTGGCTCGGGACTAGTCGTTTTCGATGAGCAGTTCTTC.